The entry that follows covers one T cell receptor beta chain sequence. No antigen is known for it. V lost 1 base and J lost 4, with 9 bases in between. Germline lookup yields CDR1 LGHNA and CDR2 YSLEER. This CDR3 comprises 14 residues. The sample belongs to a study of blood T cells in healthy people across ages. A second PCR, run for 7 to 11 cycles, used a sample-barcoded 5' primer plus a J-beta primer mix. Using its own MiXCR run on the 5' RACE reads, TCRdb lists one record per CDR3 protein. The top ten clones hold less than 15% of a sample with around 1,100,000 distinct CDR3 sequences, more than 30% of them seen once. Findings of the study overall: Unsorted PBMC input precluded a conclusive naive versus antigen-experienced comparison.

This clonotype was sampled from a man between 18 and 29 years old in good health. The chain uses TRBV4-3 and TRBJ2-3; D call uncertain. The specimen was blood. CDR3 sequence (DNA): TGCGCCAGCAGCCAAGCGTGGGTGGCAGATACGCAGTATTTT. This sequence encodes CASSQAWVADTQYF.